Following are 20 T cell receptor beta chains from one sample sequenced in a study of blood T cell repertoires in COVID-19. Sequenced by immunoSEQ multiplex PCR; TCRdb stores in-frame clones only, minus some. Of 95,000 to 150,000 clones in the sample, 75% to 90% were seen once. The specimen sequenced was peripheral blood. These receptors all come from an elderly woman with COVID-19, enrolled during active disease.

The chain links TRBV4-1 to TRBJ2-7; TRBD2 aligns across 8 bases. V was pared by 2 bases and J by 4 bases, with 7 bases of the junction left unmatched. CDR3 size: 15 residues. Germline CDR1 is MGHRA and CDR2 is YSYEKL. DNA for the CDR3: TGCGCCAGCAGCCAAACTAGCGGAGGGAATTACGAGCAGTACTTC. It is translated as CASSQTSGGNYEQYF.

V is TRBV28 and J is TRBJ1-2; 7 positions match TRBD1. The CDR3 is made up of 20 amino acids. CDR1 and CDR2 (germline): MDHEN, SYDVKM. The V gene end was trimmed by 3 bases and the J gene end by 2 bases; junction bases not matched to a gene: 21. The CDR3 nucleotides read TGTGCCAGCAGTTTTGAAGGTCGGGACAGAAGAATTCTGAAAAACTATGGCTACACCTTC. Translated, it gives CASSFEGRDRRILKNYGYTF.

This clone showed up just once. CDR3 region: CASSLVQGASGRDWRTQYF. For the CDR3, the DNA is TGTGCCAGCAGCTTAGTGCAGGGGGCTAGCGGGAGAGACTGGAGGACCCAGTACTTC. J is TRBJ2-5 and V is TRBV7-2; 10 bases map to TRBD2. The CDR3 spans 19 residues. The V gene's germline CDR1 is SGHTA and CDR2 FQGNSA. The trim removed 1 base at V and 7 bases at J, leaving 18 bases unmatched.

The chain has TRBV7-7 and TRBJ2-1; 10 bases are shared with TRBD2. This CDR3 region has 15 residues. Germline assignment: CDR1 SSHAT and CDR2 FNYEAQ (reference sequence). The trim removed 5 bases at V and 4 bases at J, leaving 5 bases unmatched. CDR3 sequence reads: CASSRELAGYNEQFF. The CDR3 DNA is TGTGCCAGCAGCAGGGAACTAGCGGGGTACAATGAGCAGTTCTTC.

The chain combines TRBV27 with TRBJ2-1; weak D call: TRBD2 (5 bases). Trimming took 8 bases from V and 2 from J, leaving 10 bases between them. The germline V gene has CDR1 MNHEY and CDR2 SMNVEV (reference sequence). This CDR3 is 13 amino acids long. CDR3 residues: CASRLRPYNEQFF. CDR3 in DNA: TGTGCCAGCCGACTAAGGCCCTACAATGAGCAGTTCTTC.

This sequence joins TRBV18 and TRBJ2-2, with D possibly matching TRBD1 (7 bases). CDR3 length equals 15 residues. Looked up from germline, CDR1 is KGHSH and CDR2 is LQKENI. Trimming removed 6 bases at V and 2 bases at J, with 13 bases between. This chain's CDR3 is CASSPQGGNTGELFF. The CDR3, as DNA: TGTGCCAGCTCCCCCCAGGGGGGAAACACCGGGGAGCTGTTTTTT.

The CDR3: CASSRPGGPRVEQFF. As DNA, the CDR3 is TGTGCCAGCAGCCGTCCGGGAGGGCCGCGGGTTGAGCAGTTCTTC. This chain connects TRBV14 to TRBJ2-1; TRBD2 matches 8 bases. Trimming took 4 bases from V and 9 from J; bases not matched to a gene: 11. Looked up from germline, CDR1 is SGHDN and CDR2 is FVKESK. The CDR3 sequence is 15 residues long. Using reference TRBV14 and TRBJ2-1 for the parts outside the CDR3, the full variable domain is EAGVTQFPSHSVIEKGQTVTLRCDPISGHDNLYWYRRVMGKEIKFLLHFVKESKQDESGMPNNRFLAERTGGTYSTLKVQPAELEDSGVYFCASSRPGGPRVEQFFGPGTRLTVL.

Comment on this clone: Germline and junction disagree at one end, which may indicate a read error. The chain combines TRBV4-2 with TRBJ2-2; 13 nucleotides agree with TRBD2. The germline V gene encodes CDR1 LGHNA and CDR2 YNFKEQ. This CDR3 comprises 14 residues. CDR3 residues: CTSSTSGRDGELFF. The CDR3 DNA reads TGTACCAGCAGCACTAGCGGGAGGGACGGGGAGCTGTTTTTT.

The chain is built from TRBV28 and TRBJ2-1; TRBD2 matches at 9 bases. CDR1 and CDR2 (germline): MDHEN, SYDVKM. The CDR3 has 15 residues. Trimming took 2 bases from V and 4 from J; bases not matched to a gene: 3. The CDR3: CASSLPLAGYNEQFF. Written as DNA, the CDR3 is TGTGCCAGCAGTTTACCGCTAGCGGGGTACAATGAGCAGTTCTTC.

The rearrangement links TRBV6-6 to TRBJ2-1; 15 positions match TRBD2. Trimming at V came to 11 bases and at J to 7 bases, leaving 3 bases not matched to a gene. Germline CDR1 reads MNHNY; CDR2 reads SVGAGI (reference sequence). This CDR3 contains 13 residues. The CDR3 DNA reads as TGTGCCGGCGGGACTAGCGGGGGGAATGAGCAGTTCTTC. Amino acids: CAGGTSGGNEQFF.

V and J are TRBV5-5 and TRBJ2-7, with TRBD1 identical over 7 bases. CDR3 length: 15 residues. V shed 0 bases, J shed 6 bases, and the junction held 9 bases outside the gene matches. CDR1 and CDR2 from the germline V gene are SGHKS and YYEKEE (reference sequence). CDR3: CASSLEGTALGEQYF. The CDR3 DNA is TGTGCCAGCAGCTTGGAGGGGACAGCTCTAGGCGAGCAGTACTTC.

The J gene is TRBJ1-3, the V gene TRBV18, with 7 positions matching TRBD1. CDR3 length equals 18 residues. Trimming took 2 bases from V and 3 from J; bases not matched to a gene: 13. Germline CDR1 is KGHSH and CDR2 is LQKENI. The CDR3 loop reads CASSPGSAQGISGNTIYF. CDR3 coding DNA: TGTGCCAGCTCACCAGGCTCGGCACAGGGGATAAGTGGAAACACCATATATTTT.

The J gene is TRBJ2-2, the V gene TRBV18, with TRBD1 as a possible D gene (6 bases). The germline V gene encodes CDR1 KGHSH and CDR2 LQKENI. There are 16 residues in the CDR3. Deletions cut 1 base from V and 5 bases from J, with 14 bases between. The CDR3 loop is CASSPRAGAETGELFF. The DNA for the CDR3 is TGTGCCAGCTCACCACGGGCAGGGGCAGAGACCGGGGAGCTGTTTTTT.

This chain connects TRBV25-1 to TRBJ2-7; 8 nucleotides align to TRBD1. CDR1 is MGHDK and CDR2 is SYGVNS in the germline V gene. The CDR3 runs to 14 residues. V was clipped by 4 bases and J by 0 bases; unmatched bases: 2. CDR3 sequence reads: CASSVTGGSYEQYF. The DNA for the CDR3 is TGTGCCAGCAGTGTTACAGGGGGCTCCTACGAGCAGTACTTC.

V usage is TRBV10-3 and J usage is TRBJ1-1, with no clear D. This CDR3 comprises 13 residues. Germline assignment: CDR1 ENHRY and CDR2 SYGVKD. V was pared by 7 bases and J by 5 bases, with 14 bases between. In DNA, the CDR3 is TGTGCCATCACTCGTGCAGCGGGTACTGAAGCTTTCTTT. Its translation: CAITRAAGTEAFF.

The V call is TRBV2, the J call TRBJ1-1, with D tentatively TRBD1 (5 bases). Between the trimmed V and J ends, which lost 3 bases and 4 bases, there was a span of 15 bases. The CDR3 covers 15 residues. CDR1 is SNHLY, CDR2 FYNNEI, per germline. The CDR3 DNA reads as TGTGCCAGCAGTGAGGTGGAGGGGAGCGCCACTGAAGCTTTCTTT. Its protein product is CASSEVEGSATEAFF.

The J gene is TRBJ2-7, the V gene TRBV28, with TRBD2 matching 9 bases. The CDR3 is 15 amino acids. The ends lost 5 bases at V and 0 bases at J; junction bases unmatched: 5. Germline CDR1 reads MDHEN; CDR2 reads SYDVKM. CDR3 amino acids: CASSRLADFSYEQYF. Here the CDR3 DNA reads TGTGCCAGCAGTAGACTAGCGGACTTCTCCTACGAGCAGTACTTC.

The V call is TRBV5-6, the J call TRBJ2-3; unclear D gene. V was shortened by 4 bases and J by 7 bases, with 10 bases between the two germline ends. The CDR3 runs to 12 residues. From germline, CDR1 is SGHDT and CDR2 YYEEEE. CDR3 coding DNA: TGTGCCAGCAGCGCCAGGTACAATACGCAGTATTTT. It encodes CASSARYNTQYF.

CDR3 residues: CASSLVASGGTDTQYF. As DNA, the CDR3 is TGCGCCAGCAGCTTGGTCGCTAGCGGAGGCACAGATACGCAGTATTTT. V is TRBV5-1 and J is TRBJ2-3; 7 bases align to TRBD2. The CDR3 loop spans 16 amino acids. Germline V gives CDR1 SGHRS, CDR2 YFSETQ. J was trimmed by 1 base and V by 0 bases; bases with no gene match: 5.

V usage is TRBV19 and J usage is TRBJ2-7, with 7 bases that match TRBD2. Germline V lookup: CDR1 LNHDA, CDR2 SQIVND (reference sequence). With V trimmed by 4 bases and J by 2 bases, 5 bases remained unmatched. This CDR3 has 14 amino acids. The CDR3 reads CASSNLAEPYEQYF. The CDR3 DNA reads TGTGCCAGTAGTAACCTAGCGGAGCCCTACGAGCAGTACTTC.